These T cell receptor beta chains were read from a single sample in a study of molecular identifiers for immune sequencing clone quantification. MiXCR, run by TCRdb on the PCR reads, gives a single entry per CDR3 protein. This sample has about 640,000 distinct CDR3 sequences, with 15% to 20% found just once. Sequencing input: naive CD8+ T cells from blood, with Jurkat cell RNA spiked in. The receptor set was obtained from a human donor in good health. Some libraries in this study had Jurkat cell RNA spiked in. The CDR3 runs from the conserved cysteine through the conserved F or W. The D gene is left open where the match is weak. A clone size is listed for some rows: how often the clone was seen (once, few, many), or a class if it is expanded.

clone_size	cdr3_length	v_call	d_call	j_call	cdr3_aa	cdr3_nt
few	13	TRBV19	TRBD1	TRBJ1-4	CASKGGLEEKLFF	TGTGCCAGTAAAGGGGGCTTAGAGGAAAAACTGTTTTTT
many	15	TRBV7-2	-	TRBJ1-6	CASSSRGQLNSPLHF	TGTGCCAGCAGCTCCCGGGGCCAGCTTAATTCACCCCTCCACTTT
many	13	TRBV7-9	-	TRBJ2-1	CASSLALYNEQFF	TGTGCCAGCAGCTTAGCGCTATACAATGAGCAGTTCTTC
few	16	TRBV13	-	TRBJ2-2	CASSLGEGPWTGELFF	TGTGCCAGCAGCTTAGGTGAGGGGCCGTGGACCGGGGAGCTGTTTTTT
many	13	TRBV7-2	-	TRBJ1-1	CASSFGTWTEAFF	TGTGCCAGCAGCTTCGGGACGTGGACTGAAGCTTTCTTT
many	13	TRBV7-9	TRBD2	TRBJ2-7	CAILRLRELEQYF	TGTGCCATCCTCCGCTTGCGGGAGTTGGAGCAGTACTTC
many	17	TRBV5-4	-	TRBJ2-3	CASSSPFRDPLPDTQYF	TGTGCCAGCAGCTCCCCCTTCAGGGATCCCCTCCCAGATACGCAGTATTTT
many	12	TRBV6-5	-	TRBJ1-2	CASSYREGGYTF	TGTGCCAGCAGTTATAGGGAAGGCGGCTACACCTTC
many	15	TRBV27	-	TRBJ2-3	CASSLSAGSTDTQYF	TGTGCCAGCAGTTTATCCGCGGGCAGCACAGATACGCAGTATTTT
few	14	TRBV4-1	-	TRBJ2-7	CASSQGSTPYEQYF	TGCGCCAGCAGCCAAGGTTCTACTCCCTACGAGCAGTACTTC
few	13	TRBV27	-	TRBJ1-4	CASSSLGGPKLFF	TGTGCCAGCAGTTCCCTGGGGGGACCGAAACTGTTTTTT
few	15	TRBV29-1	-	TRBJ2-7	CSALTPGTSTYEQYF	TGCAGCGCATTAACCCCGGGGACATCTACCTACGAGCAGTACTTC
many	14	TRBV29-1	-	TRBJ1-2	CSVEEVSTGFGYTF	TGCAGCGTTGAAGAAGTATCGACAGGTTTTGGCTACACCTTC
-	19	TRBV27	-	TRBJ2-7	CASSSLPTSLFDRSYEQYF	TGTGCCAGCAGTTCCCTCCCCACCTCCCTCTTCGACAGGAGCTACGAGCAGTACTTC
-	19	TRBV13	TRBD2	TRBJ2-3	CASSFTTGASGGSTDTQYF	TGTGCCAGCAGCTTCACGACGGGGGCTAGCGGGGGTAGCACAGATACGCAGTATTTT
few	15	TRBV5-6	-	TRBJ1-6	CASSPRDTPNSPLHF	TGTGCCAGCAGCCCCCGGGACACCCCGAATTCACCCCTCCACTTT
-	18	TRBV4-3	-	TRBJ2-2	CASSQDRGRVGKTGELFF	TGCGCCAGCAGCCAAGACCGGGGCAGGGTTGGAAAAACCGGGGAGCTGTTTTTT
many	14	TRBV7-8	-	TRBJ2-7	CASSPSAGWNEQYF	TGTGCCAGCAGCCCCTCGGCAGGGTGGAACGAGCAGTACTTC
-	16	TRBV5-1	TRBD2	TRBJ2-5	CASSLASGVLQETQYF	TGCGCCAGCAGCTTGGCTAGCGGGGTCCTACAAGAGACCCAGTACTTC
few	14	TRBV15	-	TRBJ2-2	CATSRDRGNGELFF	TGTGCCACCAGCAGAGATAGAGGGAACGGGGAGCTGTTTTTT
-	15	TRBV24-1	TRBD1	TRBJ2-5	CATSDPGQGIETQYF	TGTGCCACCAGTGATCCGGGACAGGGAATAGAGACCCAGTACTTC
-	11	TRBV6-8	-	TRBJ1-2	CASSKGGGYTF	TGTGCCAGCAGCAAAGGGGGGGGCTACACCTTC
-	14	TRBV30	-	TRBJ1-1	CAWSLWQGGTEAFF	TGTGCCTGGAGTTTGTGGCAGGGCGGCACTGAAGCTTTCTTT
many	11	TRBV10-3	-	TRBJ1-1	CATGGGTEAFF	TGTGCCACTGGGGGAGGCACTGAAGCTTTCTTT
many	11	TRBV27	-	TRBJ1-1	CASSDGPEAFF	TGTGCCAGCTCGGACGGCCCTGAAGCTTTCTTT
-	13	TRBV9	-	TRBJ2-7	CASSVESAYEQYF	TGTGCCAGCAGCGTAGAATCCGCCTACGAGCAGTACTTC
few	16	TRBV12-3/TRBV12-4	-	TRBJ2-2	CASSRRVLENTGELFF	TGTGCCAGCAGTCGGAGGGTGCTGGAAAACACCGGGGAGCTGTTTTTT
-	15	TRBV20-1	-	TRBJ2-1	CSAREAGAYVNEQFF	TGCAGTGCTAGAGAGGCGGGGGCGTACGTCAATGAGCAGTTCTTC
many	14	TRBV10-3	-	TRBJ1-1	CAISVSEVGTEAFF	TGTGCCATCAGTGTGTCTGAGGTGGGGACTGAAGCTTTCTTT
many	22	TRBV12-3/TRBV12-4	TRBD1	TRBJ1-4	CASRRSDKPEVPGQESNEKLFF	TGTGCCAGCAGACGTTCCGATAAGCCGGAGGTCCCGGGACAGGAATCTAATGAAAAACTGTTTTTT
many	13	TRBV5-4	TRBD1	TRBJ1-2	CASSAGQGVGYTF	TGTGCCAGCAGCGCTGGACAGGGGGTTGGCTACACCTTC
many	14	TRBV9	-	TRBJ2-3	CASSVYGPADTQYF	TGTGCCAGCAGCGTATATGGGCCCGCCGATACGCAGTATTTT
many	14	TRBV29-1	-	TRBJ1-2	CSVEDLLIIYGYTF	TGCAGCGTTGAAGATCTCTTAATAATCTATGGCTACACCTTC
many	13	TRBV30	-	TRBJ2-7	CAWSLQGSYEQYF	TGTGCCTGGAGCCTACAGGGATCCTACGAGCAGTACTTC
few	16	TRBV6-2/TRBV6-3	TRBD1	TRBJ2-7	CASSSPGQYQTYEQYF	TGTGCCAGCAGCTCACCGGGACAGTACCAAACCTACGAGCAGTACTTC
-	15	TRBV7-9	TRBD2	TRBJ2-1	CASSASGQAFSEQFF	TGTGCCAGCAGCGCTAGCGGGCAGGCCTTCAGTGAGCAGTTCTTC
many	15	TRBV29-1	-	TRBJ1-1	CSVRGGDSRNTEAFF	TGCAGCGTTCGGGGGGGGGATTCCCGGAACACTGAAGCTTTCTTT
many	15	TRBV4-3	TRBD1	TRBJ1-6	CASSQDRTGAGPLHF	TGCGCCAGCAGCCAAGATCGGACAGGCGCTGGACCCCTCCACTTT
-	15	TRBV9	-	TRBJ2-7	CASSVEEEGTYEQYF	TGTGCCAGCAGCGTAGAGGAGGAGGGGACCTACGAGCAGTACTTC
many	12	TRBV30	-	TRBJ1-6	CAWSATSPSLHF	TGTGCCTGGAGTGCGACATCTCCATCCCTCCACTTT
many	13	TRBV10-2	-	TRBJ1-1	CASSAWQNTEAFF	TGCGCCAGCAGTGCGTGGCAGAACACTGAAGCTTTCTTT
few	13	TRBV9	-	TRBJ1-4	CASSVEGGEKLFF	TGTGCCAGCAGCGTAGAGGGCGGGGAAAAACTGTTTTTT
many	17	TRBV6-6	TRBD1	TRBJ2-7	CASSQFGPGTGAYEQYF	TGTGCCAGCAGTCAATTCGGACCCGGGACAGGGGCCTACGAGCAGTACTTC
few	15	TRBV18	-	TRBJ2-7	CASSPGDTVSYEQYF	TGTGCCAGCTCACCAGGGGACACCGTCTCCTACGAGCAGTACTTC
few	15	TRBV30	-	TRBJ1-5	CAWSVGQGVNQPQHF	TGTGCCTGGAGTGTAGGGCAGGGTGTCAATCAGCCCCAGCATTTT
many	14	TRBV20-1	-	TRBJ1-4	CSARAGPKNEKLFF	TGCAGTGCTAGGGCCGGACCGAAGAATGAAAAACTGTTTTTT
many	16	TRBV14	-	TRBJ1-4	CASSRTTGPQGEKLFF	TGTGCCAGCAGCCGAACAACGGGACCCCAAGGGGAAAAACTGTTTTTT
many	17	TRBV20-1	TRBD2	TRBJ2-7	CSARDRSPGLRASEQYF	TGCAGTGCTAGAGATCGATCCCCGGGACTACGGGCATCCGAGCAGTACTTC
many	15	TRBV4-3	TRBD2	TRBJ2-7	CASSQGGGLAYEQYF	TGCGCCAGCAGCCAAGGCGGCGGACTAGCCTACGAGCAGTACTTC
many	17	TRBV18	-	TRBJ2-1	CASSPTFLARLYNEQFF	TGTGCCAGCTCACCGACTTTCCTAGCCCGCCTCTACAATGAGCAGTTCTTC
-	17	TRBV3-1	TRBD2	TRBJ2-2	CASTSSPGLAGAGELFF	TGTGCCAGCACAAGTAGCCCGGGACTAGCGGGAGCCGGGGAGCTGTTTTTT
many	14	TRBV5-6	-	TRBJ2-7	CASSLRASTYEQYF	TGTGCCAGCAGCTTGAGGGCTAGCACCTACGAGCAGTACTTC
many	15	TRBV6-5	TRBD2	TRBJ2-2	CASSYSTGGPGELFF	TGTGCCAGCAGTTACTCGACGGGGGGGCCCGGGGAGCTGTTTTTT
many	19	TRBV20-1	TRBD2	TRBJ2-7	CSARVVAGGPELNPYEQYF	TGCAGTGCTAGAGTTGTAGCGGGAGGGCCGGAATTGAACCCCTACGAGCAGTACTTC
many	15	TRBV28	-	TRBJ1-3	CASSFRGYSGNTIYF	TGTGCCAGCAGTTTCAGGGGTTACTCTGGAAACACCATATATTTT
-	16	TRBV5-5	-	TRBJ2-2	CASSLAAGQNTGELFF	TGTGCCAGCAGCTTGGCGGCAGGGCAAAACACCGGGGAGCTGTTTTTT
few	14	TRBV14	-	TRBJ1-3	CASSPPGVGNTIYF	TGTGCCAGCAGCCCACCAGGGGTTGGAAACACCATATATTTT